The clone carrying this T cell receptor beta chain is a singleton in its sample. Antigen unknown. The entry originates in a study of circulating tumor DNA in untreated peripheral T-cell lymphoma. Findings and caveats of the study: Tumor-specific clonotypes were found in 76% of patients.

The repertoire was sequenced with immunoSEQ multiplex PCR; TCRdb's copy has only in-frame clones and lacks some. The sample consists of roughly 8,600 clones, 65% to 85% of them appearing once. Germline values: CDR1 SGHNT, CDR2 YENEEA. The junction had 11 bases not matched to a gene; V was cut back by 5 bases and J by 2 bases. The CDR3 loop spans 17 amino acids. The clonotype comes from a human donor with peripheral T-cell lymphoma. The sample comprised tumor tissue. The rearrangement uses TRBV11-3 and TRBJ1-1; 10 bases line up with TRBD1. The CDR3 spells CASSTLTGGWGNTEAFF. CDR3 nucleotide sequence: TGTGCCAGCAGCACCCTGACAGGGGGCTGGGGTAACACTGAAGCTTTCTTT.